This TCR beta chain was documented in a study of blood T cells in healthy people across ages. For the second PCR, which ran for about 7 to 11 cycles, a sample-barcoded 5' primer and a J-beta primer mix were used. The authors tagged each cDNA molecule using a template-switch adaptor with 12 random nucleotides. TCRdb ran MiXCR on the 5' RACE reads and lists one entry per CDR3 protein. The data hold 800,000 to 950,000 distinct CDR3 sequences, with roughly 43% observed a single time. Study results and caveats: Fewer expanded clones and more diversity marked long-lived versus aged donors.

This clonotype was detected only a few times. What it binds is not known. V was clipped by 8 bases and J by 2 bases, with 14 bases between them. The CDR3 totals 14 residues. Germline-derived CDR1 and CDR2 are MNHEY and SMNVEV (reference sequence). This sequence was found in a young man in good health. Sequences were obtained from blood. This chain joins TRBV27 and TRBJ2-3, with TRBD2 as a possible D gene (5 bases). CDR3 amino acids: CASADDGNTDTQYF. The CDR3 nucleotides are TGTGCCAGCGCAGACGACGGGAACACAGATACGCAGTATTTT.